One and the same sample provided the 14 T cell receptor beta chains below, sequenced in a study of blood T cell repertoires in COVID-19. The table came from immunoSEQ multiplex PCR; TCRdb's copy has only in-frame clones and leaves some out. Found here are fewer than 200,000 clones, over 70% of them singletons; the top ten hold 3.6%. Sequencing was performed on PBMCs or T cells enriched from blood (not recorded which). The source is a woman aged 50 to 60 in a cohort exposed to, infected with or recovered from COVID-19 (not recorded which).

This clone was observed a few times. J is TRBJ2-1 and V is TRBV2, with D uncertain. V was pared by 7 bases and J by 12 bases, with 13 bases between. CDR1 is SNHLY, CDR2 FYNNEI, per germline. The CDR3 spans 11 residues. The CDR3 DNA reads TGTGCCAGCACCTCCGACTTAAGGCAGTTCTTC. It encodes CASTSDLRQFF.

V is TRBV5-4 and J is TRBJ1-1; 10 bases align to TRBD1. Per germline, CDR1 SGHNT and CDR2 YYREEE (reference sequence). V dropped 3 bases and J dropped 5; count of bases not matched to a gene: 1. This CDR3 comprises 13 residues. This CDR3 is CASSWDRGTEAFF. The CDR3 DNA sequence: TGTGCCAGCAGCTGGGACAGGGGAACTGAAGCTTTCTTT.

This chain uses TRBV5-4 with TRBJ2-3, with a tentative D call TRBD1 (5 bases). CDR3 size: 16 residues. V lost 5 bases and J 2 bases, leaving 18 bases between the germline ends. Germline loops: CDR1 SGHNT, CDR2 YYREEE (reference sequence). The CDR3 protein is CASRPAGPPHTDTQYF. The CDR3 DNA sequence: TGTGCCAGCAGGCCAGCAGGGCCCCCACACACAGATACGCAGTATTTT.

This chain uses TRBV24-1 with TRBJ2-1, with D tentatively TRBD2 (6 bases). Deletions cut 4 bases from V and 6 bases from J, with 12 bases between. The CDR3 runs to 14 residues. CDR1 and CDR2 from the germline V gene are KGHDR and SFDVKD. The CDR3 spells CATSDPGTLNEQFF. The CDR3 nucleotides read TGTGCCACCAGTGACCCCGGGACTCTCAATGAGCAGTTCTTC.

This chain joins TRBV7-3 and TRBJ2-2; the D is unclear. Per the germline V gene, CDR1 is SGHTA and CDR2 is FQGTGA. V was clipped by 2 bases and J by 1 base, with 8 bases between them. The CDR3 runs 15 residues. CDR3 nucleotides: TGTGCCAGCAGCTTAGGGTCGGGGAACACCGGGGAGCTGTTTTTT. Translating gives CASSLGSGNTGELFF.

The DNA for the CDR3 is TGCGCCAGCAAAAACTCCGGCGGGTTCTCTGGAAACACCATATATTTT. Amino acid sequence: CASKNSGGFSGNTIYF. The chain is built from TRBV5-1 and TRBJ1-3; D is uncertain. Trimming stripped 6 bases from V and 0 bases from J, with 16 bases between. The CDR3 contains 16 residues. Germline V CDR1 and CDR2: SGHRS, YFSETQ.

CDR3 sequence: CASSVSGGSNQPQHF. The CDR3 DNA reads TGTGCCAGCAGCGTATCAGGTGGGAGCAATCAGCCCCAGCATTTT. The chain employs TRBV9 and TRBJ1-5, with no clear D. The CDR3 length is 15 residues. CDR1 is SGDLS and CDR2 is YYNGEE in the germline V gene. V dropped 1 base and J dropped 1 base, with 9 bases sitting between them.

This clone was observed a handful of times. V is TRBV19 and J is TRBJ2-7; TRBD1 is a possible D gene (6 bases). Germline values: CDR1 LNHDA, CDR2 SQIVND (reference sequence). Trimming cost V 3 bases and J 1 base, with 10 bases left between them. This CDR3 has 14 residues. CDR3 in DNA: TGTGCCAGTAGTATTCAGGGGACGTCCTACGAGCAGTACTTC. It yields the protein CASSIQGTSYEQYF. Combining the CDR3 with reference TRBV19 and TRBJ2-7 gives the whole variable domain DGGITQSPKYLFRKEGQNVTLSCEQNLNHDAMYWYRQDPGQGLRLIYYSQIVNDFQKGDIAEGYSVSREKKESFPLTVTSAQKNPTAFYLCASSIQGTSYEQYFGPGTRLTVT.

This clone was counted only a few times. The gene calls are TRBV6-2 or TRBV6-3 and TRBJ2-3, with 9 bases matching TRBD2. V gave up 5 bases and J gave up 2 bases; unmatched junction bases: 11. The germline CDR1 and CDR2 sequences are MNHEY and SVGEGT. The CDR3 has 17 amino acids. In DNA, the CDR3 is TGTGCCAGCAGTCAAAGAATTAGCGGGAGACCCACAGATACGCAGTATTTT. Translating it yields CASSQRISGRPTDTQYF.

The chain carries TRBV19 and TRBJ2-4; no clear D gene. V was trimmed by 1 base and J by 5 bases, leaving 12 bases between them. CDR1 and CDR2 (germline): LNHDA, SQIVND (reference sequence). This CDR3 has 15 amino acids. CDR3 bases: TGTGCCAGTAGTATAGGGTACAAGTACCAAAACATTCAGTACTTC. It yields the protein CASSIGYKYQNIQYF.

This chain connects TRBV29-1 to TRBJ2-1, with 12 nucleotides matching TRBD2. Trimming removed 8 bases from V and 4 bases from J; junction bases left unmatched: 3. This CDR3 has 13 amino acids. Germline loops: CDR1 SQVTM, CDR2 ANQGSEA. The CDR3 loop reads CSIGTSGYNEQFF. The CDR3 DNA reads TGCAGCATAGGGACTAGCGGGTACAATGAGCAGTTCTTC.

The chain is built from TRBV7-9 and TRBJ2-3; 12 bases map to TRBD2. Germline values: CDR1 SEHNR, CDR2 FQNEAQ (reference sequence). V shed 6 bases and J 3 bases; nucleotides not matched to a gene: 7. The CDR3 contains 16 residues. Written as DNA, the CDR3 is TGTGCCAGCAGGGCCAAGGGACTAGCGGGTACAGATACGCAGTATTTT. Encoded protein: CASRAKGLAGTDTQYF. The full variable domain, in which reference TRBV7-9 and TRBJ2-3 provide the parts outside the CDR3, is DTGVSQNPRHKITKRGQNVTFRCDPISEHNRLYWYRQTLGQGPEFLTYFQNEAQLEKSRLLSDRFSAERPKGSFSTLEIQRTEQGDSAMYLCASRAKGLAGTDTQYFGPGTRLTVL.

The V call is TRBV19, the J call TRBJ2-3; 13 bases line up with TRBD2. The CDR3 is made up of 15 amino acids. J was trimmed by 5 bases and V by 7 bases; bases with no gene match: 6. The germline gives CDR1 LNHDA, CDR2 SQIVND (reference sequence). This CDR3 reads CASNQGTSGKDTQYF. The CDR3 bases are TGTGCCAGTAATCAAGGGACTAGCGGGAAAGATACGCAGTATTTT.

The chain couples TRBV28 to TRBJ1-1, with D possibly TRBD1 on 5 matching bases. V lost 7 bases to trimming and J lost 1 base, with 13 bases between them. This CDR3 is built from 14 residues. From germline, CDR1 is MDHEN and CDR2 SYDVKM. As DNA, the CDR3 is TGTGCCAGCACCCTCCACGGGGGGAACACTGAAGCTTTCTTT. Translation: CASTLHGGNTEAFF.